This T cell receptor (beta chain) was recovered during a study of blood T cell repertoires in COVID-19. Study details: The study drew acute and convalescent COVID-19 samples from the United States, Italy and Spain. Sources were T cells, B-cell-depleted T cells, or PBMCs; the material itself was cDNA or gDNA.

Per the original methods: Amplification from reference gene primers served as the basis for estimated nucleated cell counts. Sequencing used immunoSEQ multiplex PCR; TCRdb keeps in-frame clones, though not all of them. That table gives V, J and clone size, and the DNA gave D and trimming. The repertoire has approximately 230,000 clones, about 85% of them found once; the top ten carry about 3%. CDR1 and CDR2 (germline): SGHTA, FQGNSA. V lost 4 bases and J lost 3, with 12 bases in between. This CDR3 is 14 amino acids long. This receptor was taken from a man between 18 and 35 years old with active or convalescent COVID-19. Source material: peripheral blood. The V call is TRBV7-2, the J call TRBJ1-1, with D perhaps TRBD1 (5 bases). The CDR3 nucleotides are TGTGCCAGCAGCTCCAGGGTAGGAGACACTGAAGCTTTCTTT. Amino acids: CASSSRVGDTEAFF.